This T cell receptor (beta chain) was profiled in a study of blood T cell repertoires in COVID-19. Study-wide context: The cDNA or gDNA used as material had been derived from T cells, B-cell-depleted T cells, or PBMCs.

Clones were sequenced by immunoSEQ multiplex PCR, and TCRdb holds only the in-frame ones, with some missing. The profile shows around 150,000 clones, roughly 79% of them singletons. V trimming: 10 bases; J trimming: 5 bases; junction bases outside the gene matches: 18. Germline V gives CDR1 ENHRY, CDR2 SYGVKD. CDR3 length: 16 residues. The specimen was peripheral blood. This clonotype was obtained from an elderly woman with acute or convalescent COVID-19. The V gene is TRBV10-3, the J gene TRBJ2-3; 7 bases match TRBD2. The chain's CDR3 is CASRGSPGIVEDTQYF. CDR3 nucleotides: TGTGCCAGCCGCGGGAGCCCCGGTATAGTCGAAGATACGCAGTATTTT.